Shown below are 23 T cell receptor beta chains from a single sample sequenced in a study of regulatory T cells in long-lasting Graves disease. CDR3-region Arm-PCR and iRepertoire HTBI primers produced the TCR beta libraries. TCRdb redid the calling of the multiplex PCR reads with MiXCR, one entry per CDR3 protein. The data contain about 290,000 distinct CDR3 sequences, more than 20% of them singletons. Time point given: persistent/refractory GD, antithyroid drugs over 5 years with positive TRAb. Following extraction of RNA from PBMCs, that RNA was used to make the TCR library. Source: peripheral blood mononuclear cells (PBMCs), taken when the disease was refractory, from a patient treated with antithyroid drugs. Receptor source: a female donor with Graves disease.

This clonotype was counted only a few times. The chain is built from TRBV30 and TRBJ2-7, with unresolved D. The CDR3 runs to 12 residues. Germline assignment: CDR1 GTSNPN and CDR2 SVGIG (reference sequence). V gave up 5 bases and J gave up 2 bases, with 10 bases separating them. CDR3 region: CAWLSGPYEQYF. The CDR3 nucleotides are TGTGCCTGGCTTTCAGGTCCCTACGAGCAGTACTTC.

The chain recombines TRBV30 with TRBJ2-5, with a possible D match to TRBD2 (5 bases). The CDR3 covers 15 residues. Germline CDR1 reads GTSNPN; CDR2 reads SVGIG (reference sequence). V dropped 5 bases and J dropped 2 bases, with 18 bases sitting between them. The CDR3 protein is CAWEGIAHNQETQYF. The DNA for the CDR3 is TGTGCCTGGGAGGGTATAGCCCATAATCAAGAGACCCAGTACTTC. Filled out from reference TRBV30 and TRBJ2-5, the complete variable domain reads SQTIHQWPATLVQPVGSPLSLECTVEGTSNPNLYWYRQAAGRGLQLLFYSVGIGQISSEVPQNLSASRPQDRQFILSSKKLLLSDSGFYLCAWEGIAHNQETQYFGPGTRLLVL.

The sample holds a few counts of this clonotype. The chain recombines TRBV28 with TRBJ2-3, with 14 bases aligning to TRBD2. Germline-derived CDR1 and CDR2 are MDHEN and SYDVKM. CDR3 length: 16 residues. V was pared by 6 bases and J by 5 bases, with 7 bases of the junction left unmatched. The CDR3 DNA reads as TGTGCCAGCAGGGGGGGGACTAGCGGGAGTCAAGATACGCAGTATTTT. Protein: CASRGGTSGSQDTQYF.

This clonotype occurred many times. The chain has TRBV2 and TRBJ2-7; 7 positions match TRBD1. The CDR3 contains 14 residues. The ends lost 7 bases at V and 3 bases at J; junction bases unmatched: 9. Germline V CDR1 and CDR2: SNHLY, FYNNEI. CDR3: CASKKERQGYEQYF. The CDR3 DNA reads TGTGCCAGCAAGAAAGAGAGACAGGGCTACGAGCAGTACTTC.

This sequence joins TRBV6-1 and TRBJ1-1; TRBD1 is a possible D gene (6 bases). The CDR3 extends over 14 amino acids. The germline gives CDR1 MNHNS, CDR2 SASEGT. Trimming removed 4 bases at V and 1 base at J, with 10 bases between. CDR3 DNA: TGTGCCAGCAGTGTTAGGGGGGGGAACACTGAAGCTTTCTTT. This sequence encodes CASSVRGGNTEAFF.

This clonotype was found many times. V and J are TRBV7-2 and TRBJ1-2, with a possible D match to TRBD1 (5 bases). Trimming removed 7 bases from V and 3 bases from J, with 15 bases in between. The CDR3 sequence is 14 residues long. Per germline, CDR1 SGHTA and CDR2 FQGNSA. The CDR3 DNA is TGTGCCAGCACCCTGCACTCGGGGGACTATGGCTACACCTTC. Its translation: CASTLHSGDYGYTF.

The chain has TRBV20-1 and TRBJ2-5, with 9 nucleotides matching TRBD1. CDR3 length: 14 amino acids. J gave up 7 bases and V 6 bases, and 12 bases lay outside the gene matches. In germline, CDR1 is DFQATT, CDR2 SNEGSKA (reference sequence). The CDR3 here is CSARDREYEATQYF. The CDR3 DNA is TGCAGTGCCCGGGACAGGGAGTATGAAGCGACCCAGTACTTC.

In this sample, this clonotype turned up many times. The chain couples TRBV3-1 to TRBJ2-7, with 9 bases that match TRBD1. CDR3 length equals 15 residues. Germline lookup yields CDR1 LGHDT and CDR2 YNNKEL (reference sequence). J gave up 5 bases and V 2 bases, and 7 bases lay outside the gene matches. CDR3 nucleotide sequence: TGTGCCAGCAGCCAAAGGGACAGGGTGTCCGACGAGCAGTACTTC. It specifies CASSQRDRVSDEQYF.

The chain links TRBV7-9 to TRBJ2-7; possibly TRBD2 for D (6 bases). The CDR3 sequence is 13 residues long. Looked up from germline, CDR1 is SEHNR and CDR2 is FQNEAQ (reference sequence). Trimming removed 7 bases from V and 2 bases from J, with 12 bases in between. CDR3 in amino acids: CASTSGLTYEQYF. CDR3 nucleotide sequence: TGTGCCAGCACCTCGGGACTTACCTACGAGCAGTACTTC. The variable domain in full, with the rest retrieved from reference TRBV7-9 and TRBJ2-7, is DTGVSQNPRHKITKRGQNVTFRCDPISEHNRLYWYRQTLGQGPEFLTYFQNEAQLEKSRLLSDRFSAERPKGSFSTLEIQRTEQGDSAMYLCASTSGLTYEQYFGPGTRLTVT.

As concerns this clonotype: This may be a read error, as it is one base from a much larger clone. This chain links TRBV6-1 with TRBJ2-7, with 8 bases identical to TRBD1. Germline CDR1 is MNHNS and CDR2 is SASEGT. The CDR3 consists of 14 residues. The CDR3 is CASTSDRVAYERYF. Written as DNA, the CDR3 is TGTGCCAGCACCTCGGACAGGGTGGCCTACGAGCGGTACTTC.

Many counts were recorded for this clonotype. CDR3 in DNA: TGTGCCTGCGCTAGCGGGAGGGTCCACAATGAGCAGTTCTTC. Translated, it gives CACASGRVHNEQFF. The V and J genes are TRBV2 and TRBJ2-1, with 12 bases that match TRBD2. The length of the CDR3 is 14 residues. Unmatched junction bases numbered 7, after V lost 11 bases and J lost 5 bases. The V gene's germline CDR1 is SNHLY and CDR2 FYNNEI.

This clonotype was seen many times. This rearrangement joins TRBV11-2 to TRBJ2-2; no clear D. Germline V gene sequence: CDR1 SGHAT, CDR2 FQNNGV. V gave up 5 bases and J gave up 6 bases, with 19 bases separating them. CDR3 length: 16 amino acids. This chain's CDR3 is CASSPGEDLKPGELFF. CDR3 in DNA: TGTGCCAGCAGCCCGGGCGAGGATCTAAAACCCGGGGAGCTGTTTTTT. The variable domain in full, with the rest retrieved from reference TRBV11-2 and TRBJ2-2, is EAGVAQSPRYKIIEKRQSVAFWCNPISGHATLYWYQQILGQGPKLLIQFQNNGVVDDSQLPKDRFSAERLKGVDSTLKIQPAKLEDSAVYLCASSPGEDLKPGELFFGEGSRLTVL.

This clonotype was observed a handful of times. V is TRBV27 and J is TRBJ2-2; D is possibly TRBD1 or TRBD2 (5 bases each). CDR3 length: 19 residues. Germline V CDR1 and CDR2: MNHEY, SMNVEV (reference sequence). V was pared by 0 bases and J by 2 bases, with 19 bases between. CDR3 amino acids: CASSLSLGWGRRNTGELFF. CDR3 bases: TGTGCCAGCAGTTTATCTTTAGGATGGGGACGCCGAAACACCGGGGAGCTGTTTTTT.

The genes are TRBV9 and TRBJ2-5, with 8 bases aligning to TRBD2. V shed 2 bases, J shed 5 bases, and the junction held 5 bases outside the gene matches. Germline-derived CDR1 and CDR2 are SGDLS and YYNGEE. The CDR3 extends over 14 amino acids. Written as DNA, the CDR3 is TGTGCCAGCAGCGTCGTAGCGGGAATGGAGACCCAGTACTTC. This encodes CASSVVAGMETQYF.

At least ten counts were recorded for this clonotype. V is TRBV30 and J is TRBJ1-5, with TRBD1 matching 7 bases. The CDR3 consists of 14 residues. V trimming: 1 base; J trimming: 5 bases; junction bases outside the gene matches: 5. The germline V gene encodes CDR1 GTSNPN and CDR2 SVGIG (reference sequence). CDR3 DNA: TGTGCCTGGAGTGAGGGGGCAGACTATCAGCCCCAGCATTTT. It encodes CAWSEGADYQPQHF.

This clonotype was counted at least ten times. V and J are TRBV20-1 and TRBJ1-2; D is undetermined. The CDR3 sequence is 14 residues long. Between the trimmed V and J ends, which lost 4 bases and 2 bases, there was a span of 14 bases. CDR1 is DFQATT, CDR2 SNEGSKA, per germline (reference sequence). CDR3 bases: TGCAGTGCTAACAACCGAGTAAAGAACTATGGCTACACCTTC. This translates into CSANNRVKNYGYTF.

The CDR3 protein is CASSESILLRAGANVLTF. CDR3 coding DNA: TGCGCCAGCAGTGAGTCGATCTTGTTGCGGGCTGGGGCCAACGTCCTGACTTTC. V is TRBV10-2 and J is TRBJ2-6, with D possibly TRBD2 on 5 matching bases. V was pared by 0 bases and J by 2 bases, with 14 bases between. Germline V lookup: CDR1 WSHSY, CDR2 SAAADI. The CDR3 consists of 18 residues.

This clonotype turned up a few times. The CDR3 is CASSFEARAGWGNQPQHF. The CDR3 DNA reads TGTGCCAGCAGTTTCGAGGCACGAGCAGGGTGGGGAAATCAGCCCCAGCATTTT. The chain has TRBV28 and TRBJ1-5, with a weak D call TRBD1 (5 bases). CDR1 MDHEN and CDR2 SYDVKM come from the germline V gene. This CDR3 has 18 amino acids. V lost 3 bases to trimming and J lost 4 bases, with 22 bases between them.

Ten or more counts support this clonotype. The chain is built from TRBV6-1 and TRBJ1-5, with a weak D call TRBD1 (5 bases). V dropped 6 bases and J dropped 5 bases, with 8 bases sitting between them. The CDR3 covers 12 residues. CDR1 and CDR2 (germline): MNHNS, SASEGT. CDR3 DNA sequence: TGTGCCAGCAGGGACACAGATCAGCCCCAGCATTTT. It translates to CASRDTDQPQHF.

This clonotype was counted a few times. The CDR3 protein is CASSLTPGAHPYEQYF. DNA for the CDR3: TGTGCCAGCAGTTTAACCCCCGGGGCGCATCCCTACGAGCAGTACTTC. The V call is TRBV6-5, the J call TRBJ2-7, with D tentatively TRBD1 or TRBD2 (5 bases each). Germline-derived CDR1 and CDR2 are MNHEY and SVGAGI. CDR3 size: 16 residues. V was clipped by 4 bases and J by 2 bases, with 18 bases between them.

The chain couples TRBV20-1 to TRBJ2-7; TRBD2 matches 7 bases. CDR3 size: 13 residues. Germline CDR1 is DFQATT and CDR2 is SNEGSKA (reference sequence). V lost 7 bases and J lost 2; bases outside the gene matches: 8. CDR3 sequence: CSGNSGSTYEQYF. CDR3 coding DNA: TGCAGTGGAAATAGCGGGTCAACCTACGAGCAGTACTTC.

The rearrangement links TRBV20-1 to TRBJ1-2; D is unclear. Germline V gives CDR1 DFQATT, CDR2 SNEGSKA (reference sequence). The CDR3 runs to 15 residues. Trimming left V 0 bases short and J 7 bases short, with 18 bases between. The CDR3 coding sequence is TGCAGTGCTAGAGATGGCCAGGCACTCTCAGGTGGCTACACCTTC. Its translation is CSARDGQALSGGYTF.

This clonotype showed up just a few times. Being one base from a much bigger clone, this may be a read error. The conserved closing phenylalanine or tryptophan is absent in this CDR3, likely reflecting a read error. The chain combines TRBV2 with TRBJ1-5; weak D call: TRBD1 (5 bases). Germline CDR1 SNHLY, CDR2 FYNNEI. Trimming pared 6 bases from V and 5 bases from J, leaving 20 bases between. The CDR3 has 16 residues. The CDR3 DNA reads as TGTGCCAGCAGGGACTCCGGGGCCGTCTCTCATCAGCCCCAGCATCTT. The encoded protein is CASRDSGAVSHQPQHL.